A selection of T cell receptor beta chains follows, all from one sample in a study of blood T cell repertoires in COVID-19. Libraries were prepared by immunoSEQ multiplex PCR; TCRdb keeps only in-frame clonotypes and omits some of them. Among roughly 200,000 clones, around nine tenths were seen once, and the ten largest hold 1.5% to 2%. The sequenced sample was peripheral blood. The source is a man aged 18-30 years with active or convalescent COVID-19. Both conserved end residues are part of each CDR3. D genes are given only for firm matches. The size of a clone is reported for some rows only, either as once, few or many, or as a class for expanded clones.

J,D,V,size,CDR3,DNA
TRBJ1-1,-,TRBV19,-,CASSIGTQNTEAFF,TGTGCCAGTAGTATAGGGACACAGAACACTGAAGCTTTCTTT
TRBJ2-7,TRBD1,TRBV29-1,-,CSGTGTGYHEQYF,TGCAGCGGGACCGGGACAGGCTACCACGAGCAGTACTTC
TRBJ2-5,TRBD1,TRBV5-1,-,CASSSTKVPGQGAETQYF,TGCGCCAGCAGCTCTACCAAGGTACCGGGACAGGGGGCGGAGACCCAGTACTTC
TRBJ2-5,-,TRBV27,-,CASSLSIRGQEVQETQYF,TGTGCCAGCAGTTTATCGATCCGGGGTCAAGAGGTCCAAGAGACCCAGTACTTC
TRBJ1-2,TRBD1,TRBV19,-,CASTPGTGAYGYTF,TGTGCCAGTACCCCCGGGACAGGGGCCTATGGCTACACCTTC
TRBJ2-7,TRBD2,TRBV2,-,CASTAGAFSYEQYF,TGTGCCAGCACGGCGGGAGCTTTCTCCTACGAGCAGTACTTC
TRBJ2-2,TRBD2,TRBV2,-,CASSEVRAAGTGELFF,TGTGCCAGCAGTGAGGTGCGGGCAGCGGGGACCGGGGAGCTGTTTTTT
TRBJ2-7,TRBD1,TRBV7-2,-,CASSPQTGHHPYEQYF,TGTGCCAGCAGCCCCCAGACAGGGCATCATCCCTACGAGCAGTACTTC
TRBJ2-7,TRBD1,TRBV7-2,-,CASKLGQGTYEQYF,TGTGCCAGCAAATTGGGACAGGGAACCTACGAGCAGTACTTC
TRBJ2-1,TRBD2,TRBV11-2,-,CASSLVVGLGINEQFF,TGTGCCAGCAGCTTAGTTGTGGGACTAGGTATTAATGAGCAGTTCTTC
TRBJ1-3,TRBD1,TRBV6-6,-,CASSYSTGTGNTIYF,TGTGCCAGCAGTTACTCGACAGGGACTGGAAACACCATATATTTT
TRBJ1-3,-,TRBV5-4,-,CASSLAGGNTIYF,TGTGCCAGCAGCTTGGCTGGCGGAAACACCATATATTTT
TRBJ1-4,-,TRBV30,-,CAWSLQGGLMKGLFF,TGTGCCTGGAGCCTTCAGGGTGGGCTTATGAAAGGACTGTTTTTT
TRBJ2-5,TRBD2,TRBV5-4,-,CASSPMTSRRETQYF,TGTGCCAGCAGCCCTATGACTAGCCGTAGAGAGACCCAGTACTTC
TRBJ1-5,TRBD1,TRBV4-2,-,CASSLRTGSGDWGNQPQHF,TGTGCCAGCAGCCTGAGGACAGGGTCGGGAGATTGGGGCAATCAGCCCCAGCATTTT
TRBJ2-1,TRBD2,TRBV5-1,-,CASSPTGSGGVYNEQFF,TGCGCCAGCAGCCCAACAGGAAGCGGGGGAGTATACAATGAGCAGTTCTTC
TRBJ1-4,-,TRBV30,-,CASTETNEKLFF,TGTGCCTCGACAGAGACTAATGAAAAACTGTTTTTT
TRBJ2-1,TRBD2,TRBV19,-,CASSVRLAGGNEQFF,TGTGCCAGTAGTGTTAGACTAGCGGGGGGAAATGAGCAGTTCTTC
TRBJ1-2,-,TRBV6-5,-,CAVSSRDYGYTF,TGTGCCGTTTCCTCCAGGGACTATGGCTACACCTTC
TRBJ2-5,TRBD1,TRBV7-9,-,CASSTRTGEGPETQYF,TGTGCCAGCAGCACTCGGACAGGGGAAGGACCAGAGACCCAGTACTTC
TRBJ1-2,-,TRBV6-1,-,CASSETVNYGYTF,TGTGCCAGCAGTGAAACAGTAAACTATGGCTACACCTTC
TRBJ2-7,-,TRBV5-6,-,CASSYTGRSYEQYF,TGTGCCAGCAGTTACACCGGGAGATCCTACGAGCAGTACTTC
TRBJ1-6,-,TRBV12-3/TRBV12-4,once,CASSHYGNSPLHF,TGTGCCAGCAGCCATTACGGGAATTCACCCCTCCACTTT
TRBJ2-3,TRBD2,TRBV23-1,-,CASSQLREDTDTQYF,TGCGCCAGCAGTCAATTGCGGGAGGACACAGATACGCAGTATTTT
TRBJ1-1,-,TRBV11-2,-,CASSQRLNTEAFF,TGTGCCAGCAGCCAGCGGCTGAACACTGAAGCTTTCTTT
TRBJ2-1,TRBD2,TRBV27,-,CASSLLGTSGRANEQFF,TGTGCCAGCAGTTTATTAGGGACTAGCGGGAGGGCAAATGAGCAGTTCTTC
TRBJ1-3,-,TRBV5-1,-,CASSSGEASGNTIYF,TGCGCCAGCAGCTCTGGAGAAGCCTCTGGAAACACCATATATTTT
TRBJ2-1,TRBD1,TRBV3-1/TRBV3-2,-,CASSQGTVNEQFF,TGTGCCAGCAGCCAGGGGACAGTCAATGAGCAGTTCTTC
TRBJ1-6,-,TRBV12-3/TRBV12-4,-,CASRNQVSSPLHF,TGTGCCAGCAGAAACCAGGTTTCCTCACCCCTCCACTTT
TRBJ1-4,-,TRBV18,-,CASSPPNRVGEKLFF,TGTGCCAGCTCACCACCGAACAGGGTCGGCGAAAAACTGTTTTTT
TRBJ2-3,TRBD2,TRBV6-6,-,CASSYWVSGATDTQYF,TGTGCCAGCAGTTACTGGGTTAGCGGGGCCACAGATACGCAGTATTTT
TRBJ2-7,-,TRBV6-4,-,CASSEGGDSSYEQYF,TGTGCCAGCAGTGAGGGAGGAGACAGCTCCTACGAGCAGTACTTC
TRBJ1-2,TRBD1,TRBV9,-,CASSPGQGARGYTF,TGTGCCAGCAGCCCGGGACAGGGGGCAAGGGGCTACACCTTC
TRBJ2-2,TRBD2,TRBV7-2,-,CASSLWGGSNTGELFF,TGTGCCAGCAGCCTCTGGGGGGGATCGAACACCGGGGAGCTGTTTTTT
TRBJ1-1,TRBD1,TRBV2,-,CASTSPRGQGTEAFF,TGTGCCAGCACCTCTCCCCGAGGACAGGGCACTGAAGCTTTCTTT
TRBJ2-3,TRBD2,TRBV9,-,CASRAGRGGTDTQYF,TGTGCCAGCAGAGCGGGGCGGGGGGGCACAGATACGCAGTATTTT
TRBJ2-1,-,TRBV18,once,CASSPGLLVYNEQFF,TGTGCCAGCTCACCAGGCCTGCTGGTTTACAATGAGCAGTTCTTC
TRBJ1-4,TRBD1,TRBV5-1,few,CASSFGQGSKNEKLFF,TGCGCCAGCAGCTTCGGACAGGGTTCAAAGAACGAAAAACTGTTTTTT